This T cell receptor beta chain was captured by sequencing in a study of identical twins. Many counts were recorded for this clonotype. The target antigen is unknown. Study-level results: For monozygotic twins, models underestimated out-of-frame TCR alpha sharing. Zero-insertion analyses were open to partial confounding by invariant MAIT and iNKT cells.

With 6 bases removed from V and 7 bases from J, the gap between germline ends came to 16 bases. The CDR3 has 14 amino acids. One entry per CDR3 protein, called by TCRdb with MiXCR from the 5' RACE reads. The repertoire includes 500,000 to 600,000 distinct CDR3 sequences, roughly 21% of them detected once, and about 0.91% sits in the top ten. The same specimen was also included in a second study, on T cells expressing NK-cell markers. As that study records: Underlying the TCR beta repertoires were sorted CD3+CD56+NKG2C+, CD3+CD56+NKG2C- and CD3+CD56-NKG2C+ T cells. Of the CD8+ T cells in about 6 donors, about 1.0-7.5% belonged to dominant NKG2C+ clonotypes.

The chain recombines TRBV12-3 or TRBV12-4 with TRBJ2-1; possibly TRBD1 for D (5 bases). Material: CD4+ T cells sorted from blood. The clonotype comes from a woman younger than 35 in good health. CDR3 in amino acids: CASSSQGLGNEQFF. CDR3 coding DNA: TGTGCCAGCAGCTCTCAGGGTCTAGGGAATGAGCAGTTCTTC.